The text below deals with one T cell receptor beta chain. The data are from a study of T cells after yellow fever vaccination. Via MiXCR, TCRdb re-called the 5' RACE reads, giving one row per CDR3 protein. This sample has about 580,000 distinct CDR3 sequences, with about a sixth found just once. CDR1 and CDR2 from the germline V gene are SGHDT and YYEEEE. This CDR3 contains 15 residues. V was clipped by 4 bases and J by 1 base, with 14 bases between them. V usage is TRBV5-6 and J usage is TRBJ2-5; either TRBD1 or TRBD2 may supply D (5 bases each). The sample here was PBMCs, taken 5 days after the first yellow fever vaccination. The clonotype originates from a man aged 18 to 29 who received the YFV17D yellow fever vaccine. As DNA, the CDR3 is TGTGCCAGCAGCGGACGGGACGCCTCCCAAGAGACCCAGTACTTC. Residues: CASSGRDASQETQYF.